Shown below are 10 T cell receptor beta chains from a single sample sequenced in a study of blood T cell repertoires in COVID-19. Using immunoSEQ multiplex PCR, the repertoire was profiled, and TCRdb retains in-frame clones only, with some absent. Seen here are some 60,000 clones, approximately 77% observed once, and the top ten hold 32%. The sequenced sample consisted of peripheral blood. Source of these receptors: a human donor in a cohort sampled during active COVID-19.

This chain uses TRBV5-1 with TRBJ2-1; 7 bases line up with TRBD1. V shed 4 bases and J 7 bases; nucleotides not matched to a gene: 11. CDR3 length: 15 amino acids. The germline CDR1 and CDR2 sequences are SGHRS and YFSETQ. CDR3 residues: CASSKGQPAGNEQFF. CDR3 DNA sequence: TGCGCCAGCAGCAAGGGACAGCCGGCAGGGAATGAGCAGTTCTTC.

This rearrangement joins TRBV27 to TRBJ2-2, with 8 bases fitting TRBD1. Per the germline V gene, CDR1 is MNHEY and CDR2 is SMNVEV (reference sequence). This CDR3 has 15 amino acids. Trimming cost V 2 bases and J 1 base; bases outside gene matches: 0. The CDR3 DNA sequence: TGTGCCAGCAGTTTAGGGACAGGGAACACCGGGGAGCTGTTTTTT. This gives the protein CASSLGTGNTGELFF.

The chain has TRBV6-2 or TRBV6-3 and TRBJ2-5; D is uncertain. Per germline, CDR1 MNHEY and CDR2 SVGEGT. Trimming took 0 bases from V and 3 from J, leaving 11 bases between them. This CDR3 has 15 residues. The CDR3 sequence is CASSYSPTRKETQYF. The CDR3, as DNA: TGTGCCAGCAGTTACTCCCCCACAAGAAAAGAGACCCAGTACTTC.

J is TRBJ2-3 and V is TRBV20-1; D remains unclear. The CDR3 loop spans 11 amino acids. The V gene's germline CDR1 is DFQATT and CDR2 SNEGSKA (reference sequence). The V end lost 6 bases, the J end lost 3 bases, and 7 bases lay between the germline ends. CDR3: CSAPRTDTQYF. The CDR3 DNA sequence: TGCAGTGCCCCTAGGACAGATACGCAGTATTTT.

This rearrangement joins TRBV3-1 (or the pseudogene TRBV3-2) to TRBJ2-3; D not certain. The CDR3 totals 15 residues. Between the trimmed V and J ends, which lost 0 bases and 2 bases, there was a span of 9 bases. Germline V CDR1 and CDR2: LGHDT, YNNKEL (reference sequence). The CDR3 region has the DNA TGTGCCAGCAGCCAAGAGAGCATATCCACAGATACGCAGTATTTT. Protein sequence: CASSQESISTDTQYF.

This clone appeared once. The J gene is TRBJ2-2, the V gene TRBV27, with 8 bases that match TRBD2. Germline V gene lookup returns CDR1 MNHEY and CDR2 SMNVEV (reference sequence). V lost 8 bases and J lost 1; bases outside the gene matches: 6. The CDR3 length is 15 residues. CDR3 sequence reads: CASFAGGQNTGELFF. CDR3 in DNA: TGTGCCAGCTTTGCGGGGGGTCAGAACACCGGGGAGCTGTTTTTT.

The rearrangement joins TRBV6-5 to TRBJ2-1, with 7 bases that match TRBD2. The germline CDR1 and CDR2 sequences are MNHEY and SVGAGI. The CDR3 runs 15 residues. With V trimmed by 2 bases and J by 7 bases, 8 bases remained unmatched. CDR3 region: CASSYGAGVRNEQFF. CDR3 DNA: TGTGCCAGCAGTTACGGGGCGGGAGTCAGGAATGAGCAGTTCTTC.

This clone was detected a few times. The J gene is TRBJ1-3, the V gene TRBV3-1 (or the pseudogene TRBV3-2), with D hard to call. V lost 3 bases and J 0 bases, leaving 9 bases between the germline ends. The CDR3 has 15 residues. Germline CDR1 is LGHDT and CDR2 is YNNKEL (reference sequence). For the CDR3, the DNA is TGTGCCAGCAGCCATCGATTGAGCTCTGGAAACACCATATATTTT. Protein: CASSHRLSSGNTIYF.

The rearrangement uses TRBV12-3 or TRBV12-4 and TRBJ2-5; TRBD2 matches 11 bases. The CDR3 spans 13 residues. V lost 7 bases, J lost 5 bases, and 3 bases stayed unmatched. The CDR3 DNA reads as TGTGCCAGCAATAGCGGGGGGGTGGAGACCCAGTACTTC. Its translation: CASNSGGVETQYF.

This clone was found once. The V call is TRBV9, the J call TRBJ1-2, with D unclear. V was cut by 0 bases and J by 3 bases, with 12 bases left in between. Germline V gene lookup returns CDR1 SGDLS and CDR2 YYNGEE. CDR3 length: 15 amino acids. The CDR3 DNA is TGTGCCAGCAGCGTAGATTTTGGGGAGGACTATGGCTACACCTTC. It codes for CASSVDFGEDYGYTF.